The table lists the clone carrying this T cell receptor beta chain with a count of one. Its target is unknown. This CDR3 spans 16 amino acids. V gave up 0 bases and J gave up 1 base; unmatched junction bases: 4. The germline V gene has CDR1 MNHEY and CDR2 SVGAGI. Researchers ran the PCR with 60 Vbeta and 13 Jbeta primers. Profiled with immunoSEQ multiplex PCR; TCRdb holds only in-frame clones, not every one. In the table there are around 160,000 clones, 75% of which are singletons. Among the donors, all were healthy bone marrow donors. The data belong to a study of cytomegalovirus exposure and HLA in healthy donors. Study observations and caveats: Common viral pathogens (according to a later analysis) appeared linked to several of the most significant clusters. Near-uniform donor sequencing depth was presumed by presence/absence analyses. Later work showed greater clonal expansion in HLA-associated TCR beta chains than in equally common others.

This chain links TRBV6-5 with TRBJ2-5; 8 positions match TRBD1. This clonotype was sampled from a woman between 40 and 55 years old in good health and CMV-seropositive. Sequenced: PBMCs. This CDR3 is CASSYSGTGLQETQYF. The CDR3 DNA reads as TGTGCCAGCAGTTACTCCGGGACAGGCCTCCAAGAGACCCAGTACTTC.